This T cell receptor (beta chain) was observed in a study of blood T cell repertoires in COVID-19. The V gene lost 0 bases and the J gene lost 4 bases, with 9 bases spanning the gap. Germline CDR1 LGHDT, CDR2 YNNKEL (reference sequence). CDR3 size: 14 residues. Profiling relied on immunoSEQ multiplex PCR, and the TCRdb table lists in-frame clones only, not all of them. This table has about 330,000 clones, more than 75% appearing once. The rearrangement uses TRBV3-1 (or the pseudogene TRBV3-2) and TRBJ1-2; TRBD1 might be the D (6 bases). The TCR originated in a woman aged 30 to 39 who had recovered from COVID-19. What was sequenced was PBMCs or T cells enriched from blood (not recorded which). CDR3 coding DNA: TGTGCCAGCAGCCAAGAGCGCAGGGGCTATGGCTACACCTTC. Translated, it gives CASSQERRGYGYTF.